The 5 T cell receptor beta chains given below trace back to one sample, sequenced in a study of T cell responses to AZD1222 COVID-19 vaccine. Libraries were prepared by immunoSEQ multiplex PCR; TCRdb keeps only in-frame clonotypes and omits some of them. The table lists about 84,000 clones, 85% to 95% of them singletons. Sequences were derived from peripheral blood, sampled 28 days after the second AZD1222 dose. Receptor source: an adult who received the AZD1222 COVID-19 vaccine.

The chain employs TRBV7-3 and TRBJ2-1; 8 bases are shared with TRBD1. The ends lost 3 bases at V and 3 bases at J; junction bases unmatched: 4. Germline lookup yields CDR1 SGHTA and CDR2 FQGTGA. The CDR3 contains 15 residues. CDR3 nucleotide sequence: TGTGCCAGCAGCTTGTCGGGACAGGTCTACAATGAGCAGTTCTTC. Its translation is CASSLSGQVYNEQFF.

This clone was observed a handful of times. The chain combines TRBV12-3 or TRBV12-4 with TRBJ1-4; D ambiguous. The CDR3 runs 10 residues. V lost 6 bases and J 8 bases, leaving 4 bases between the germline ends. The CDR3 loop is CASRGEKLFF. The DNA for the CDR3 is TGTGCCAGCAGGGGCGAAAAACTGTTTTTT.

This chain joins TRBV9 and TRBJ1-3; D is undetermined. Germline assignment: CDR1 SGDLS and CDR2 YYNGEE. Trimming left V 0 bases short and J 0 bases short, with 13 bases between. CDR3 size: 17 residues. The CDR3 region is CASSVGPVDGSGNTIYF. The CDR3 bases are TGTGCCAGCAGCGTAGGGCCTGTGGACGGCTCTGGAAACACCATATATTTT.

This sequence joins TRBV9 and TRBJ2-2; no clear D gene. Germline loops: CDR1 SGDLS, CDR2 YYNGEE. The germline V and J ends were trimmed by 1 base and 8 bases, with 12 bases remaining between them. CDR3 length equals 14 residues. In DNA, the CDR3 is TGTGCCAGCAGCGTACGGAAGGGCCCGGGGGAGCTGTTTTTT. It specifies CASSVRKGPGELFF.

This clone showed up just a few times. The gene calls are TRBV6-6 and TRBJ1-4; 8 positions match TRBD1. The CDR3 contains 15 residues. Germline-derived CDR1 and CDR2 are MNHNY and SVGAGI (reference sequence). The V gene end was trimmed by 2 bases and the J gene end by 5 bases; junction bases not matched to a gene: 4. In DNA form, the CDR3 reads TGTGCCAGCAGTTACCTGGGGACAGGCAATGAAAAACTGTTTTTT. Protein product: CASSYLGTGNEKLFF.